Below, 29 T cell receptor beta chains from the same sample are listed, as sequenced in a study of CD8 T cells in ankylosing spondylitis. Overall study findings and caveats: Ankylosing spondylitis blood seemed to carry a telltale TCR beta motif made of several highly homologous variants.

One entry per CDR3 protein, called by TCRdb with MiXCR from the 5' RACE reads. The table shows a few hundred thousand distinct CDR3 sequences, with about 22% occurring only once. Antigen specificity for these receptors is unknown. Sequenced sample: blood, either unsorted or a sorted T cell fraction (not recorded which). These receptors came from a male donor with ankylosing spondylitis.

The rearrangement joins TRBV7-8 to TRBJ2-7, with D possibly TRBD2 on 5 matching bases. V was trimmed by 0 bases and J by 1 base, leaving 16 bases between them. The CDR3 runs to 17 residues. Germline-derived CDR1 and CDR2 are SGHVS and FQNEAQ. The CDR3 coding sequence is TGTGCCAGCAGCTTAGCCCCGGGTCTAGCTGGTTCCTACGAGCAGTACTTC. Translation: CASSLAPGLAGSYEQYF.

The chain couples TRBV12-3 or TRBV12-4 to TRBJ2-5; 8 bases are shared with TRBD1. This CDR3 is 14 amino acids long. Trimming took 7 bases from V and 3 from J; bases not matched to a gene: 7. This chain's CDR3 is CASTTRQGKETQYF. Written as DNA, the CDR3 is TGTGCCAGCACCACAAGACAGGGGAAAGAGACCCAGTACTTC.

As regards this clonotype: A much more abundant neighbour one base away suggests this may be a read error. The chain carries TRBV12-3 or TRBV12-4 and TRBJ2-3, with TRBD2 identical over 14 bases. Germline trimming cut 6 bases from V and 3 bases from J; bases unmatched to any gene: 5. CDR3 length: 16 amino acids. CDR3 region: CASSSGTSGRTDTQYF. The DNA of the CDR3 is TGTGCCAGCAGCTCCGGGACTAGCGGGAGAACAGATACGCAGTATTTT.

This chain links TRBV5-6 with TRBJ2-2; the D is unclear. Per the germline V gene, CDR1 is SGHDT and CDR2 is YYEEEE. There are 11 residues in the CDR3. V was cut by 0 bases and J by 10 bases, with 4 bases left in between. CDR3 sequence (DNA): TGTGCCAGCAGCTTGGAGATGGAGCTGTTTTTT. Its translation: CASSLEMELFF. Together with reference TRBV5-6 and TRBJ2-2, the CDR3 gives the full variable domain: DAGVTQSPTHLIKTRGQQVTLRCSPKSGHDTVSWYQQALGQGPQFIFQYYEEEERQRGNFPDRFSGHQFPNYSSELNVNALLLGDSALYLCASSLEMELFFGEGSRLTVL.

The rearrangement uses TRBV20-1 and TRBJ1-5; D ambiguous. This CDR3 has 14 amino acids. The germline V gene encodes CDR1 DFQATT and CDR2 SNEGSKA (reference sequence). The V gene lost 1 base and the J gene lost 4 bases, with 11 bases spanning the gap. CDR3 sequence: CSARGSERNQPQHF. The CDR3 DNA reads TGCAGTGCTAGAGGGAGTGAAAGGAATCAGCCCCAGCATTTT.

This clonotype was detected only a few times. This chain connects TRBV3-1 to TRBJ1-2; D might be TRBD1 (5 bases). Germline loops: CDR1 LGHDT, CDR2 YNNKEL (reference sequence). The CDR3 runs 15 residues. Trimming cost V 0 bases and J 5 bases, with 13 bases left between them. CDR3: CASSQESRGPYGYTF. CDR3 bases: TGTGCCAGCAGCCAAGAATCAAGGGGCCCTTATGGCTACACCTTC. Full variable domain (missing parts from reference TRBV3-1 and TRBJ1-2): DTAVSQTPKYLVTQMGNDKSIKCEQNLGHDTMYWYKQDSKKFLKIMFSYNNKELIINETVPNRFSPKSPDKAHLNLHINSLELGDSAVYFCASSQESRGPYGYTFGSGTRLTVV.

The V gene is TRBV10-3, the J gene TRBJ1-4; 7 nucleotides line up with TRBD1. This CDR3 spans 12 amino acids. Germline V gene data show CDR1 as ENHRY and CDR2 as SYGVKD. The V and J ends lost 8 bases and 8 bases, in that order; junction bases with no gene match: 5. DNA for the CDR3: TGTGCCATCGGGCCAGGGGGGGAAAAACTGTTTTTT. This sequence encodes CAIGPGGEKLFF.

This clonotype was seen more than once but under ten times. The CDR3 sequence is CASSIGTSGRVLAFF. In DNA form, the CDR3 reads TGTGCCAGTAGTATTGGGACTAGCGGGAGGGTTTTAGCGTTCTTC. V is TRBV19 and J is TRBJ2-1; 16 bases align to TRBD2. This CDR3 has 15 residues. The ends lost 3 bases at V and 15 bases at J; junction bases unmatched: 8. Germline V lookup: CDR1 LNHDA, CDR2 SQIVND (reference sequence).

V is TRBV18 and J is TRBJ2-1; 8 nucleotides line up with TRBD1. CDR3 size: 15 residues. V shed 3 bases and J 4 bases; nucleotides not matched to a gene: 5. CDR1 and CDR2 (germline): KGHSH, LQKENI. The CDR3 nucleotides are TGTGCCAGCTCACCCCCTGGACAGGGTTACAATGAGCAGTTCTTC. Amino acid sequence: CASSPPGQGYNEQFF.

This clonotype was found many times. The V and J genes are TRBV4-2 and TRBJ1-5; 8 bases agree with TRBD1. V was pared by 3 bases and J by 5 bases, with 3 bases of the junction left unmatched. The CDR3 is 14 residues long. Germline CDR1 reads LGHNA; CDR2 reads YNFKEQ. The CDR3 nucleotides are TGTGCCAGCAGCCACGACAGGGGAGATCAGCCCCAGCATTTT. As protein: CASSHDRGDQPQHF.

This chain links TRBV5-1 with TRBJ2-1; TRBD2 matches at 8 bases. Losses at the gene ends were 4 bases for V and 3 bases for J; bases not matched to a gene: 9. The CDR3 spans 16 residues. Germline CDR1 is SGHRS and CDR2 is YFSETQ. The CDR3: CASSLSLSGNYNEQFF. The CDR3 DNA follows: TGCGCCAGCAGCCTAAGTCTTAGCGGGAACTACAATGAGCAGTTCTTC.

DNA of the CDR3: TGTGCCAGCAGTAGCCGACAGGGAAGCAATCAGCCCCAGCATTTT. Translation: CASSSRQGSNQPQHF. The chain couples TRBV6-2 or TRBV6-3 to TRBJ1-5; 7 bases align to TRBD1. This CDR3 spans 15 amino acids. Germline V lookup: CDR1 MNHEY, CDR2 SVGEGT. Trimming removed 5 bases from V and 1 base from J; junction bases left unmatched: 5.

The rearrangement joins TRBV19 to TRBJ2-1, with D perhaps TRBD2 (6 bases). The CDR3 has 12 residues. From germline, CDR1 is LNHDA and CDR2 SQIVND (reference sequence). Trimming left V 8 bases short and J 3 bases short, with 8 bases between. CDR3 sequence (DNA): TGTGCCAGTGGGGACTTCTACAATGAGCAGTTCTTC. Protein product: CASGDFYNEQFF.

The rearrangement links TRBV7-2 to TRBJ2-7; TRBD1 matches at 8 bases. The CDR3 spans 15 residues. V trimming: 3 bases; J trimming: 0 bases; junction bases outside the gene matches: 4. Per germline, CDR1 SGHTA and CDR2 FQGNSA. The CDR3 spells CASSFDRGTSYEQYF. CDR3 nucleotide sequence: TGTGCCAGCAGCTTCGACAGGGGAACCTCCTACGAGCAGTACTTC. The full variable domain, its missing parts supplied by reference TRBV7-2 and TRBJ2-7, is GAGVSQSPSNKVTEKGKDVELRCDPISGHTALYWYRQSLGQGLEFLIYFQGNSAPDKSGLPSDRFSAERTGGSVSTLTIQRTQQEDSAVYLCASSFDRGTSYEQYFGPGTRLTVT.

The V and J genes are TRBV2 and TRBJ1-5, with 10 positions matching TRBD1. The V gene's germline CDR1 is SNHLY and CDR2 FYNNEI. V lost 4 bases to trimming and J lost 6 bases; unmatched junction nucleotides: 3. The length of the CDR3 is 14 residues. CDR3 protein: CASSGQGATQPQHF. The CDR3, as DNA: TGTGCCAGCAGTGGACAGGGGGCAACTCAGCCCCAGCATTTT. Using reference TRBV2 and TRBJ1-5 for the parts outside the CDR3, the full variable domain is EPEVTQTPSHQVTQMGQEVILRCVPISNHLYFYWYRQILGQKVEFLVSFYNNEISEKSEIFDDQFSVERPDGSNFTLKIRSTKLEDSAMYFCASSGQGATQPQHFGDGTRLSIL.

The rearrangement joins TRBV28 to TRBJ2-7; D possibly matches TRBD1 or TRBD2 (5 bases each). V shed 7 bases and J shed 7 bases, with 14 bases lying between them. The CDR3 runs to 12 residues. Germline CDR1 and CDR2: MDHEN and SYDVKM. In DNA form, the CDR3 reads TGTGCCAGCACCCGAGGGGAGAGAGAGCAGTACTTC. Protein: CASTRGEREQYF.

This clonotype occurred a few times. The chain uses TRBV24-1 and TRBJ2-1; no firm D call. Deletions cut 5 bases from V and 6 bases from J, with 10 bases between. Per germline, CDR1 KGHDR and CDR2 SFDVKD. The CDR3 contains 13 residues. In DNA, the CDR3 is TGTGCCACCAGTGGACGGGCTTCCAATGAGCAGTTCTTC. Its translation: CATSGRASNEQFF.

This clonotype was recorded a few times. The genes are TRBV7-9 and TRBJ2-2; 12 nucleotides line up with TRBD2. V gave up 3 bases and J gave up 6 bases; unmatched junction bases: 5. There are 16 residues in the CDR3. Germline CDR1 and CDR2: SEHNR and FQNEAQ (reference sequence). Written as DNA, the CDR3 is TGTGCCAGCAGCTTTATGACTAGCGGGAGTCCCGGGGAGCTGTTTTTT. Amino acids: CASSFMTSGSPGELFF.

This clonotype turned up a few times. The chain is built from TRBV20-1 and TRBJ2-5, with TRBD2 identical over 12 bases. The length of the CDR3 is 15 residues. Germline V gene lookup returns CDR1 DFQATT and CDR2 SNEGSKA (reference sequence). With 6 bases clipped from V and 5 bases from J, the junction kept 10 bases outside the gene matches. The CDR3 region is CSAASSGRALETQYF. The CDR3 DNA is TGCAGTGCCGCGTCTAGCGGGAGGGCCTTGGAGACCCAGTACTTC.

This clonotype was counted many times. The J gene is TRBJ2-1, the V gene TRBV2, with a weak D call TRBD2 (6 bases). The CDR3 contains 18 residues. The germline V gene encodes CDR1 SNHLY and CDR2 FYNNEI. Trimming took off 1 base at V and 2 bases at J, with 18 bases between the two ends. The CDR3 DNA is TGTGCCAGCAGTGAAGTAGGTGTACGCGGGGAGACCTACAATGAGCAGTTCTTC. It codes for CASSEVGVRGETYNEQFF. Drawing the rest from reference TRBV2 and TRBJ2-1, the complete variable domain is EPEVTQTPSHQVTQMGQEVILRCVPISNHLYFYWYRQILGQKVEFLVSFYNNEISEKSEIFDDQFSVERPDGSNFTLKIRSTKLEDSAMYFCASSEVGVRGETYNEQFFGPGTRLTVL.

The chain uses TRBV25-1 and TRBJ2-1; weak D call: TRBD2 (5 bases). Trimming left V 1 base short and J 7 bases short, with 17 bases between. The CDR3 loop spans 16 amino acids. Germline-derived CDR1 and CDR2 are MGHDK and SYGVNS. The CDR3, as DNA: TGTGCCAGCAGTGAATGGGCTAGCAGCGGATTAAATGAGCAGTTCTTC. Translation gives CASSEWASSGLNEQFF.

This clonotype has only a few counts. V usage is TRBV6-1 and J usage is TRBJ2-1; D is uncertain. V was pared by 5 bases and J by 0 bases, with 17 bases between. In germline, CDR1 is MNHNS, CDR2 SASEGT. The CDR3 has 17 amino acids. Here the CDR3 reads CASSQGPGRSSYNEQFF. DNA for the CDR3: TGTGCCAGCAGTCAAGGACCCGGCAGAAGCTCCTACAATGAGCAGTTCTTC.

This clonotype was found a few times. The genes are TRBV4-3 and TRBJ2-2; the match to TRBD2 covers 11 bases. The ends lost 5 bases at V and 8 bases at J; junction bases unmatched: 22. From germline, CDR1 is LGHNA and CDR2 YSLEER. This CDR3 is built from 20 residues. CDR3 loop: CASSKLSLVVSGRAFGELFF. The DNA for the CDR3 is TGCGCCAGCAGCAAGCTCTCGCTAGTTGTTAGCGGGAGGGCCTTTGGGGAGCTGTTTTTT.

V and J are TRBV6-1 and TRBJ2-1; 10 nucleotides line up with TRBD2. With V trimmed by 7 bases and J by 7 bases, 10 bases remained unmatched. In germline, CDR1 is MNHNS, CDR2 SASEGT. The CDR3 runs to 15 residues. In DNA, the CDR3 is TGTGCCAGCACCCCAAAGGCACTAGCGGGAAATGAGCAGTTCTTC. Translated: CASTPKALAGNEQFF.

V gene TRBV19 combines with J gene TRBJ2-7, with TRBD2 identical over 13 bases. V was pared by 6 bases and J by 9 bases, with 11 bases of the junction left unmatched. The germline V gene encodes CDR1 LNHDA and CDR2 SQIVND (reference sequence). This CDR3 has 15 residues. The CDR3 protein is CASSDTGLAGEVQYF. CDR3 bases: TGTGCCAGTAGCGACACCGGACTAGCGGGAGAGGTGCAGTACTTC.

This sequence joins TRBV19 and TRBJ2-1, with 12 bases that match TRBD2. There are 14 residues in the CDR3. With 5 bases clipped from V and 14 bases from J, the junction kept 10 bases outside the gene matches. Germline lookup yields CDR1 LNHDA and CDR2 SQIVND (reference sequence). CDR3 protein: CASSPGTSGSGEFF. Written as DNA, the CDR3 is TGTGCCAGTAGTCCCGGGACTAGCGGGTCGGGGGAGTTCTTC.

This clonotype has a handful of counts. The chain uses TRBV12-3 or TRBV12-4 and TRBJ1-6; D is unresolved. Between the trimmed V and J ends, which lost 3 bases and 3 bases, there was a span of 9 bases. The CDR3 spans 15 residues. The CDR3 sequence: CASSLAGFYNSPLHF. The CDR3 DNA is TGTGCCAGCAGTTTGGCAGGTTTCTATAATTCACCCCTCCACTTT.

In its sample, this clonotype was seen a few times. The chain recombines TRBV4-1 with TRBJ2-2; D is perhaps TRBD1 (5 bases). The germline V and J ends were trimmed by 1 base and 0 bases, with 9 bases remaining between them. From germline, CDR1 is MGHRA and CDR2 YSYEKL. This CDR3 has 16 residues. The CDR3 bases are TGCGCCAGCAGCCAAGCGTGGGGCTCGAACACCGGGGAGCTGTTTTTT. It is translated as CASSQAWGSNTGELFF.

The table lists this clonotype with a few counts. CDR3 in DNA: TGTGCCAGCAGCGTTCGAGGGCTAGCGGGAGAAGAGACCCAGTACTTC. Encoded protein: CASSVRGLAGEETQYF. This chain connects TRBV9 to TRBJ2-5; 10 positions match TRBD2. V dropped 2 bases and J dropped 3; count of bases not matched to a gene: 7. Germline V gives CDR1 SGDLS, CDR2 YYNGEE. There are 16 residues in the CDR3.